In this sample, the clone carrying this T cell receptor beta chain turned up a few times. Its matching antigen is unknown. Nominally healthy donors provided the samples, though records likely missed some immune exposures. The sample is drawn from a study of cytomegalovirus exposure and HLA in healthy donors. Study-wide results and caveats: Rarity marked most TCR sequences, yet some public TCRs occurred in many donors. Across all donors, roughly uniform sequencing depth was an assumption of the presence/absence analyses. Highest at DRB1 and lowest at HLA-C, TCR association rates differed among HLA loci in a later analysis.

The CDR3 runs to 16 residues. V was pared by 4 bases and J by 4 bases, with 10 bases of the junction left unmatched. Germline V gene data show CDR1 as SGHNT and CDR2 as YYREEE (reference sequence). Researchers ran the PCR with 60 Vbeta and 13 Jbeta primers. The assay was immunoSEQ multiplex PCR, and TCRdb's table has in-frame clones only and misses some. The repertoire holds 130,000 to 150,000 clones, with less than 9.5% as singletons. V usage is TRBV5-4 and J usage is TRBJ2-1; 8 positions match TRBD2. The sample comprised PBMCs. This receptor was identified in a male donor in good health and CMV-seronegative. CDR3 DNA: TGTGCCAGCAGCCCGGAACTAGCGGCCGTTTACAATGAGCAGTTCTTC. The encoded protein is CASSPELAAVYNEQFF. Full variable domain (missing parts from reference TRBV5-4 and TRBJ2-1): ETGVTQSPTHLIKTRGQQVTLRCSSQSGHNTVSWYQQALGQGPQFIFQYYREEENGRGNFPPRFSGLQFPNYSSELNVNALELDDSALYLCASSPELAAVYNEQFFGPGTRLTVL.